This T cell receptor (beta chain) stems from a study of blood T cell repertoires in COVID-19. About the study: The study drew acute and convalescent COVID-19 samples from the United States, Italy and Spain. In each case, the material was cDNA or gDNA derived from T cells, B-cell-depleted T cells, or PBMCs.

Patients of the Seattle cohort, enrolled during active infection, were followed longitudinally. The CDR3 has 14 residues. Trimming left V 0 bases short and J 3 bases short, with 6 bases between. Germline lookup yields CDR1 MNHEY and CDR2 SVGAGI. Sequencing was performed with immunoSEQ multiplex PCR; in TCRdb, only in-frame clones are kept and a portion is missing. The table shows about 250,000 clones, with over 90% occurring only once. V gene TRBV6-5 combines with J gene TRBJ2-1; possibly TRBD1 for D (6 bases). This TCR was recovered from a man aged 25 to 45 with COVID-19, enrolled during active disease. The sequenced material came from peripheral blood. This CDR3 reads CASSYSTGYNEQFF. CDR3 coding DNA: TGTGCCAGCAGTTACTCGACAGGCTACAATGAGCAGTTCTTC.